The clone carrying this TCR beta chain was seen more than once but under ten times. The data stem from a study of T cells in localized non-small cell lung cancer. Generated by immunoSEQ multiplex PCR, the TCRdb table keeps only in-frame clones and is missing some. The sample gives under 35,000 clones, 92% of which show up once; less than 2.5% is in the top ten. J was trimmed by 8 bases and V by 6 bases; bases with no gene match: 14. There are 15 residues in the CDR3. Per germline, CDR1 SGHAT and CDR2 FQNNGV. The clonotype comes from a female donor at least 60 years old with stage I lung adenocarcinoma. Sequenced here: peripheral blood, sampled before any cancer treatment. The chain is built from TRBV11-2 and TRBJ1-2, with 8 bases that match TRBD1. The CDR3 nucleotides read TGTGCCAGCAGACCGATTTCAGGGGGCGTCGAGGGCTACACCTTC. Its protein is CASRPISGGVEGYTF.